One sample yielded the 21 T cell receptor beta chains listed below, sequenced in a study of monozygotic twins with inflammatory bowel disease. After re-calling the 5' RACE reads, TCRdb lists one entry per CDR3 protein, DNA absent. Here the sample table reports approximately 200,000 distinct CDR3 sequences. Input material: blood. These receptors originate from a human donor with ulcerative colitis or Crohn's disease, or a healthy co-twin of an affected twin (not recorded which).

The chain combines TRBV2 with TRBJ1-1; TCRdb calls TRBD1, which cannot be checked without DNA. Germline assignment: CDR1 SNHLY and CDR2 FYNNEI. The CDR3 contains 15 residues. CDR3 region: CASSGQGVGNTEAFF.

The chain uses TRBV20-1 and TRBJ2-7; checking the TCRdb D call of TRBD2 is not possible without DNA. Germline CDR1 DFQATT, CDR2 SNEGSKA (reference sequence). This CDR3 comprises 14 residues. CDR3 region: CSAGTSGGMYEQYF.

The chain combines TRBV20-1 with TRBJ2-7; absent DNA, TCRdb's TRBD1 call cannot be checked. Germline values: CDR1 DFQATT, CDR2 SNEGSKA (reference sequence). This CDR3 spans 13 amino acids. Here the CDR3 reads CSARETGTYEQYF.

The V gene is TRBV3-1, the J gene TRBJ1-1; TCRdb picks TRBD1, but there is no DNA to check that call. Germline V gives CDR1 LGHDT, CDR2 YNNKEL (reference sequence). The CDR3 loop spans 14 amino acids. CDR3 sequence reads: CATRGGDLNTEAFF.

This chain uses TRBV20-1 with TRBJ2-7; TCRdb reports TRBD1, a call that lacks DNA to check it against. The CDR3 is 14 residues long. From germline, CDR1 is DFQATT and CDR2 SNEGSKA (reference sequence). This CDR3 reads CSAPRLDRGVEQYF.

V and J are TRBV11-2 and TRBJ2-7. The CDR3 contains 12 residues. In germline, CDR1 is SGHAT, CDR2 FQNNGV. CDR3 loop: CASSLAGNEQYF.

This rearrangement joins TRBV6-5 to TRBJ1-2; absent DNA, TCRdb's TRBD1 call cannot be checked. The CDR3 length is 15 residues. Germline CDR1 is MNHEY and CDR2 is SVGAGI. CDR3: CASSYSLDRVAGYTF.

This sequence joins TRBV11-2 and TRBJ1-3; the TCRdb call, TRBD1, lacks DNA for checking. The CDR3 is made up of 17 amino acids. Germline CDR1 SGHAT, CDR2 FQNNGV. CDR3 amino acids: CASSLAGQGAFGNTIYF.

The chain carries TRBV20-1 and TRBJ2-1; TCRdb's D call, TRBD2, is unchecked because there is no DNA. The germline V gene has CDR1 DFQATT and CDR2 SNEGSKA (reference sequence). The CDR3 length is 17 residues. The CDR3 sequence is CSARARSGGSLYNEQFF.

The chain links TRBV12-3 or TRBV12-4 to TRBJ2-3; TCRdb returns TRBD2, unconfirmable since there is no DNA. The CDR3 spans 18 residues. The CDR3 region is CASSFLLGPIPSTDTQYF.

This chain connects TRBV7-3 to TRBJ2-1; as DNA is missing, the TRBD2 call by TCRdb cannot be tested. Germline-derived CDR1 and CDR2 are SGHTA and FQGTGA. CDR3 length: 16 amino acids. CDR3 sequence reads: CASSLMGSGGYNEQFF.

The chain recombines TRBV7-8 with TRBJ1-2; the TCRdb call, TRBD1, lacks DNA for checking. This CDR3 comprises 17 residues. The germline gives CDR1 SGHVS, CDR2 FQNEAQ. The CDR3 is CASSLGPDRVGYYGYTF. Looking up the rest from reference TRBV7-8 and TRBJ1-2 gives the full variable domain: GAGVSQSPRYKVAKRGQDVALRCDPISGHVSLFWYQQALGQGPEFLTYFQNEAQLDKSGLPSDRFFAERPEGSVSTLKIQRTQQEDSAVYLCASSLGPDRVGYYGYTFGSGTRLTVV.

The chain has TRBV19 and TRBJ1-2; no DNA is available, so the TRBD1 call from TCRdb remains unchecked. This CDR3 spans 11 amino acids. From germline, CDR1 is LNHDA and CDR2 SQIVND (reference sequence). Here the CDR3 reads CASTGVDGYTF.

The rearrangement uses TRBV20-1 and TRBJ2-3; TCRdb indicates TRBD1, and absent DNA this call remains unverified. CDR1 is DFQATT, CDR2 SNEGSKA, per germline (reference sequence). CDR3 length: 17 residues. CDR3 loop: CSATKTQTGGFLDTQYF.

The chain recombines TRBV20-1 with TRBJ1-1. Germline loops: CDR1 DFQATT, CDR2 SNEGSKA (reference sequence). This CDR3 spans 11 amino acids. The CDR3 protein is CSASQGTEAFF.

This sequence joins TRBV6-5 and TRBJ1-2. The CDR3 consists of 18 residues. Germline V lookup: CDR1 MNHEY, CDR2 SVGAGI. The CDR3 spells CASVGRAGNRATNYGYTF.

The V gene is TRBV5-1, the J gene TRBJ2-7; the TCRdb D gene call, TRBD1, has no DNA to confirm it. The CDR3 is 14 amino acids. Per the germline V gene, CDR1 is SGHRS and CDR2 is YFSETQ. This CDR3 reads CASSWRDTTYEQYF.

The chain links TRBV20-1 to TRBJ2-3. This CDR3 is 15 amino acids long. CDR1 is DFQATT, CDR2 SNEGSKA, per germline (reference sequence). CDR3: CSASARQTSTDTQYF.

The V and J genes are TRBV7-6 and TRBJ2-3; the TRBD2 assignment by TCRdb is unverifiable without DNA. Germline V gene sequence: CDR1 SGHVS, CDR2 FNYEAQ. CDR3 length: 16 residues. The CDR3 spells CASSLATSGGIQTQYF.

The chain uses TRBV12-3 or TRBV12-4 and TRBJ1-1. The CDR3 is 11 residues long. CDR3 sequence: CASSLSTEAFF.

The chain carries TRBV7-8 and TRBJ2-5. Germline assignment: CDR1 SGHVS and CDR2 FQNEAQ. The CDR3 runs to 15 residues. The CDR3 region is CASSLEASWRETQYF.